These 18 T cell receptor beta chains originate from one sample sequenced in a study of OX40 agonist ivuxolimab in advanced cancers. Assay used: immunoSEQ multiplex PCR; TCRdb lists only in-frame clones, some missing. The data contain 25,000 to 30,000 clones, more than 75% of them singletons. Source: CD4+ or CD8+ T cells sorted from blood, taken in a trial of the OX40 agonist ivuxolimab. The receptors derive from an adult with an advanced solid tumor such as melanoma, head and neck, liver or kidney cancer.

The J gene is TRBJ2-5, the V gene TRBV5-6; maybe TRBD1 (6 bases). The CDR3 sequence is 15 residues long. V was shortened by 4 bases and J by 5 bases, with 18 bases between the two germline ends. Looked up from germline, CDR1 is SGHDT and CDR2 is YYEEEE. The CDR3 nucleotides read TGTGCCAGCAGCCGCTCCTGGGGGCCATTGGAGACCCAGTACTTC. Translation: CASSRSWGPLETQYF.

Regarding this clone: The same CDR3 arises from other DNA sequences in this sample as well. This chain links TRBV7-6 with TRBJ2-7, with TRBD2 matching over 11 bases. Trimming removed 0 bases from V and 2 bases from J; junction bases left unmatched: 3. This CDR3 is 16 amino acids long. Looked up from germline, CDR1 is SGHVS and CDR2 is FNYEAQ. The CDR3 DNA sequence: TGTGCCAGCAGCTTAGCACTAGCGGGAGAGACCTACGAGCAGTACTTC. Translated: CASSLALAGETYEQYF.

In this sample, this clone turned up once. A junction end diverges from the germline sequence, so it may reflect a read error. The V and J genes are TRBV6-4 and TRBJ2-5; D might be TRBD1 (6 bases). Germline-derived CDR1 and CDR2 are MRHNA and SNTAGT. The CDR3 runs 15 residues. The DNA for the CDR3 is TGTGCCAGCAGGCGGCCGGGACACGCTATATTGGGTGAGGACTTC. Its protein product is CASRRPGHAILGEDF.

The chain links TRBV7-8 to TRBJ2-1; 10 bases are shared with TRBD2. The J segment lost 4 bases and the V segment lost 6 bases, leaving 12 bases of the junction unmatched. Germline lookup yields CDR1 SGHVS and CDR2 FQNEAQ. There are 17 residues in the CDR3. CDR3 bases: TGTGCCAGCAGTTTTAGGCGTGGGACTAGCGTTTACAATGAGCAGTTCTTC. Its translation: CASSFRRGTSVYNEQFF.

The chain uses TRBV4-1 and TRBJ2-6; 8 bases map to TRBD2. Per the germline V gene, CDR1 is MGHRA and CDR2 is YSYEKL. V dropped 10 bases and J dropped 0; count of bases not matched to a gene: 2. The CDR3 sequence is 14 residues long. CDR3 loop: CATGGDSGANVLTF. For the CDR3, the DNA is TGCGCCACCGGGGGGGACTCTGGGGCCAACGTCCTGACTTTC.

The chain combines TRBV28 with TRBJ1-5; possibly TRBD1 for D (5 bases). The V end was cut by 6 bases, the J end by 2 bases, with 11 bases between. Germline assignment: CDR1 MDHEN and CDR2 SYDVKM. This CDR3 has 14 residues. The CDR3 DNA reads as TGTGCCAGCAGCGCAGGGTACGGCAATCAGCCCCAGCATTTT. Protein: CASSAGYGNQPQHF.

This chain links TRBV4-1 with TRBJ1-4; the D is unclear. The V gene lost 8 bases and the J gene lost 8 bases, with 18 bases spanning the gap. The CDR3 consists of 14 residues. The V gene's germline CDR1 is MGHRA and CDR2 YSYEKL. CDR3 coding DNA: TGCGCCAGCTCAAAATGGCTCCTGGCCGAAAAACTGTTTTTT. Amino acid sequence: CASSKWLLAEKLFF.

The CDR3, as DNA: TGTGCCAGCAGTCCCTCCCCAGCTAACTATGGCTACACCTTC. The encoded protein is CASSPSPANYGYTF. This rearrangement joins TRBV27 to TRBJ1-2; D unclear. The V end was cut by 5 bases, the J end by 0 bases, with 10 bases between. The germline V gene encodes CDR1 MNHEY and CDR2 SMNVEV (reference sequence). This CDR3 is 14 amino acids long.

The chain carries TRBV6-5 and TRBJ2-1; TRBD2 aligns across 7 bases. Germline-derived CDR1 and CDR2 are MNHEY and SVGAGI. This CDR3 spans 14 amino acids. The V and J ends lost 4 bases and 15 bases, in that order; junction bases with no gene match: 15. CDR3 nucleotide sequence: TGTGCCAGCAGTTTCCATCCTACTGCGGGGGAAAGGTTCTTC. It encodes CASSFHPTAGERFF.

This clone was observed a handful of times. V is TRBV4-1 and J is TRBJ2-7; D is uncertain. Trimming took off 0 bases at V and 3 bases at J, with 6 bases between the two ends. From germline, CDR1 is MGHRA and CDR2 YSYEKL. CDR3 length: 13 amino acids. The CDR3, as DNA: TGCGCCAGCAGCCAAGAGCCATTCTACGAGCAGTACTTC. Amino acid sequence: CASSQEPFYEQYF.

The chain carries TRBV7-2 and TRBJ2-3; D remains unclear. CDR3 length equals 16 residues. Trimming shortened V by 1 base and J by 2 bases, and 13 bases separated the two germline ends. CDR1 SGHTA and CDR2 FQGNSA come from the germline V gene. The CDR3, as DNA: TGTGCCAGCAGCTTAGTGGGGATCGAAGTCACAGATACGCAGTATTTT. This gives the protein CASSLVGIEVTDTQYF.

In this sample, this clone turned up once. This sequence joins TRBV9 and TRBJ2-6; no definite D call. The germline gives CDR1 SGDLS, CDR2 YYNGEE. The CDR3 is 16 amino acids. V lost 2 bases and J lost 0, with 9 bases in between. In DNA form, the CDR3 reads TGTGCCAGCAGCGTCAGCGTGAACTCTGGGGCCAACGTCCTGACTTTC. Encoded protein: CASSVSVNSGANVLTF.

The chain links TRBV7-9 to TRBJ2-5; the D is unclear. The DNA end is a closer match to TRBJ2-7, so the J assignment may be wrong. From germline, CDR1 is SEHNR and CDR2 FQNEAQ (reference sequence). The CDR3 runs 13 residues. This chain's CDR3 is CASRAPGAYEQYF. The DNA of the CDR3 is TGTGCCAGCAGGGCCCCTGGGGCCTACGAGCAGTACTTC.

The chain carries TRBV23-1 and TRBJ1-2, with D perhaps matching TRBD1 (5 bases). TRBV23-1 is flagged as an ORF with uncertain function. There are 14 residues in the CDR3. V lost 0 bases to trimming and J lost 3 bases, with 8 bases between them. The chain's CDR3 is CASSQSGLDYGYTF. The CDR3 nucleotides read TGCGCCAGCAGTCAATCGGGACTCGACTATGGCTACACCTTC.

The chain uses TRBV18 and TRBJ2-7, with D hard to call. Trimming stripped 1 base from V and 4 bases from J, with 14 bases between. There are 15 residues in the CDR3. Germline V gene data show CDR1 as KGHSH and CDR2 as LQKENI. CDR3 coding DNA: TGTGCCAGCTCACCACGGTATTTGGGAAAATACGAGCAGTACTTC. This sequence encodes CASSPRYLGKYEQYF. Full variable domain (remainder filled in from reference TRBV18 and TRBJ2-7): NAGVMQNPRHLVRRRGQEARLRCSPMKGHSHVYWYRQLPEEGLKFMVYLQKENIIDESGMPKERFSAEFPKEGPSILRIQQVVRGDSAAYFCASSPRYLGKYEQYFGPGTRLTVT.

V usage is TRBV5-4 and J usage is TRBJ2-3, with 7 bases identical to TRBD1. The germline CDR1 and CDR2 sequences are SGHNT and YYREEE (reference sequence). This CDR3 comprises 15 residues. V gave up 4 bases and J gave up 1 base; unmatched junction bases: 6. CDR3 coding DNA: TGTGCCAGCAGCGAACCGGGACAGCGCACAGATACGCAGTATTTT. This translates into CASSEPGQRTDTQYF.

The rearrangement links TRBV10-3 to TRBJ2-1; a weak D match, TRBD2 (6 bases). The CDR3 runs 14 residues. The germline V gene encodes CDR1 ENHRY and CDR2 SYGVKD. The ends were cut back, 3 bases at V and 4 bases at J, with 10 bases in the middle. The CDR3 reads CAISDFREYNEQFF. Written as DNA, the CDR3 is TGTGCCATCAGTGACTTCCGGGAGTACAATGAGCAGTTCTTC.

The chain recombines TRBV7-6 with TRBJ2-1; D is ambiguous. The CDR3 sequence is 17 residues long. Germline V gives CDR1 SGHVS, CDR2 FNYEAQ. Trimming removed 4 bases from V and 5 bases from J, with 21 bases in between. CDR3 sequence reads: CASSWAAGASTDNEQFF. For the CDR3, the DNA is TGTGCCAGCAGCTGGGCTGCCGGTGCCTCAACCGACAATGAGCAGTTCTTC.